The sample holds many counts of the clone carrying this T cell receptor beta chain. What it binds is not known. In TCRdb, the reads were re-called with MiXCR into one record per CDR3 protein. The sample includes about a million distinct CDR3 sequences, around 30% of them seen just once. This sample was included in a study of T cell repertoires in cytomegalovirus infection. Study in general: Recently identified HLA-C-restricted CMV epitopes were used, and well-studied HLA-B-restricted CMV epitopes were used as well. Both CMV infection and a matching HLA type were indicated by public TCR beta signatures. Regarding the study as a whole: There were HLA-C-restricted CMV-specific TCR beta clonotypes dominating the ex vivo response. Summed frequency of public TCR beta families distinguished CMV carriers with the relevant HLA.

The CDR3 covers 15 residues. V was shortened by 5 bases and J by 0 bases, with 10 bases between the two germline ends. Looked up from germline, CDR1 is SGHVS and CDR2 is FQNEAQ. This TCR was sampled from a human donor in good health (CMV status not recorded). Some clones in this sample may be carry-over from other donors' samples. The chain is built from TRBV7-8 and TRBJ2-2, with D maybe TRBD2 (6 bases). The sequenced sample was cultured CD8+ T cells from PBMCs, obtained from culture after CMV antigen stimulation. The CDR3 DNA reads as TGTGCCAGCAGCCCCCGACTAGCGAACACCGGGGAGCTGTTTTTT. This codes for CASSPRLANTGELFF. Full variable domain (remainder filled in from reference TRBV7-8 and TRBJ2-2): GAGVSQSPRYKVAKRGQDVALRCDPISGHVSLFWYQQALGQGPEFLTYFQNEAQLDKSGLPSDRFFAERPEGSVSTLKIQRTQQEDSAVYLCASSPRLANTGELFFGEGSRLTVL.